These T cell receptor beta chains were read from a single sample in a study of Ad26.COV2.S vaccination and SARS-CoV-2 variants. Assay used: immunoSEQ multiplex PCR; TCRdb lists only in-frame clones, some missing. The sample holds under 300,000 clones, roughly nine tenths seen once. The source material was peripheral blood, sampled in a trial of Ad26.COV2.S vaccine versus placebo. The receptors derive from a person aged 18 to 65 who received the Ad26.COV2.S COVID-19 vaccine or a placebo. Both conserved end residues are part of each CDR3. The order of the fields is J gene, clone size, D gene, V gene, CDR3 protein, CDR3 DNA. D genes are given only for firm matches. Only some rows state a clone size, as once, few, many or a class for expanded clones.

J gene: TRBJ1-2
clone size: .
D gene: .
V gene: TRBV19
CDR3 protein: CASSSGAGIYGYTF
CDR3 DNA: TGTGCCAGTAGCTCCGGGGCAGGGATATATGGCTACACCTTC

J gene: TRBJ1-1
clone size: .
D gene: .
V gene: TRBV5-1
CDR3 protein: CASASSDGLLEAFF
CDR3 DNA: TGCGCCAGCGCCTCATCGGACGGATTACTCGAAGCTTTCTTT

J gene: TRBJ2-2
clone size: .
D gene: TRBD1
V gene: TRBV19
CDR3 protein: CASSPAQGADTGELFF
CDR3 DNA: TGTGCCAGTAGTCCAGCTCAGGGGGCGGACACCGGGGAGCTGTTTTTT

J gene: TRBJ2-3
clone size: .
D gene: .
V gene: TRBV5-5
CDR3 protein: CASSSSPRMTDTQYF
CDR3 DNA: TGTGCCAGCAGCTCTAGCCCCCGGATGACAGATACGCAGTATTTT

J gene: TRBJ2-1
clone size: .
D gene: TRBD2
V gene: TRBV7-3
CDR3 protein: CASSRSGGSYNEQFF
CDR3 DNA: TGTGCCAGCAGCCGATCGGGGGGCTCCTACAATGAGCAGTTCTTC

J gene: TRBJ2-1
clone size: .
D gene: .
V gene: TRBV11-3
CDR3 protein: CASSGDSSREQFF
CDR3 DNA: TGTGCCAGCAGCGGCGACTCTTCGCGTGAGCAGTTCTTC

J gene: TRBJ2-6
clone size: .
D gene: .
V gene: TRBV19
CDR3 protein: CASMGGPSRTGANVLTF
CDR3 DNA: TGTGCCAGTATGGGGGGACCCTCGAGGACTGGGGCCAACGTCCTGACTTTC

J gene: TRBJ1-2
clone size: .
D gene: .
V gene: TRBV5-1
CDR3 protein: CASSLGPLAGLYGYTF
CDR3 DNA: TGCGCCAGCAGCTTGGGCCCTTTGGCAGGTCTCTACGGCTACACCTTC

J gene: TRBJ1-6
clone size: .
D gene: TRBD1
V gene: TRBV7-9
CDR3 protein: CATTRGQALYNSPLHF
CDR3 DNA: TGTGCCACCACAAGGGGGCAGGCCCTATATAATTCACCCCTCCACTTT

J gene: TRBJ1-1
clone size: once
D gene: TRBD1
V gene: TRBV11-2
CDR3 protein: CASSGQDREAFF
CDR3 DNA: TGTGCCAGCAGCGGACAGGACAGGGAGGCTTTCTTT

J gene: TRBJ2-3
clone size: once
D gene: .
V gene: TRBV7-2
CDR3 protein: CASSLERSDTQYF
CDR3 DNA: TGTGCCAGCAGCTTAGAGCGCTCAGATACGCAGTATTTT

J gene: TRBJ2-5
clone size: .
D gene: .
V gene: TRBV7-8
CDR3 protein: CASSDLTGGQETQYF
CDR3 DNA: TGTGCCAGCAGCGACTTGACAGGCGGACAAGAGACCCAGTACTTC

J gene: TRBJ1-2
clone size: .
D gene: TRBD1
V gene: TRBV4-1
CDR3 protein: CASSQTPRQGARSGYTF
CDR3 DNA: TGCGCCAGCAGCCAAACGCCGAGACAGGGGGCGAGGTCTGGCTACACCTTC

J gene: TRBJ1-5
clone size: few
D gene: .
V gene: TRBV7-9
CDR3 protein: CASSFGTGNQPQHF
CDR3 DNA: TGTGCCAGCAGCTTTGGGACGGGCAATCAGCCCCAGCATTTT

J gene: TRBJ2-3
clone size: .
D gene: .
V gene: TRBV4-3
CDR3 protein: CASSLRLVPDTQYF
CDR3 DNA: TGCGCCAGCAGCCTACGACTAGTCCCAGATACGCAGTATTTT

J gene: TRBJ2-1
clone size: .
D gene: .
V gene: TRBV5-6
CDR3 protein: CASSFSPDNEQFF
CDR3 DNA: TGTGCCAGCAGCTTCTCCCCAGACAATGAGCAGTTCTTC

J gene: TRBJ2-1
clone size: .
D gene: .
V gene: TRBV10-3
CDR3 protein: CAISGSEDEQFF
CDR3 DNA: TGTGCCATCAGTGGAAGTGAGGATGAGCAGTTCTTC

J gene: TRBJ2-3
clone size: once
D gene: TRBD2
V gene: TRBV27
CDR3 protein: CASWISGGADTQYF
CDR3 DNA: TGTGCCAGCTGGATTAGCGGGGGGGCAGATACGCAGTATTTT

J gene: TRBJ2-7
clone size: .
D gene: TRBD1
V gene: TRBV4-1
CDR3 protein: CASSQQQGEGQYF
CDR3 DNA: TGCGCCAGCAGCCAACAACAGGGGGAAGGGCAGTACTTC

J gene: TRBJ1-1
clone size: .
D gene: .
V gene: TRBV13
CDR3 protein: CASSLTGKLERTEAFF
CDR3 DNA: TGTGCCAGCAGCTTAACCGGGAAGTTGGAACGCACTGAAGCTTTCTTT

J gene: TRBJ2-5
clone size: .
D gene: TRBD2
V gene: TRBV9
CDR3 protein: CASETSGAQETQYF
CDR3 DNA: TGTGCCAGCGAGACTAGCGGGGCACAAGAGACCCAGTACTTC

J gene: TRBJ2-5
clone size: .
D gene: TRBD2
V gene: TRBV7-3
CDR3 protein: CASSPGTSMETQYF
CDR3 DNA: TGTGCCAGCAGCCCCGGGACTAGCATGGAGACCCAGTACTTC

J gene: TRBJ2-3
clone size: once
D gene: TRBD2
V gene: TRBV7-9
CDR3 protein: CASSLTLGRADTQYF
CDR3 DNA: TGTGCCAGCAGCTTAACCCTAGGGAGGGCAGATACGCAGTATTTT

J gene: TRBJ2-7
clone size: .
D gene: TRBD2
V gene: TRBV4-1
CDR3 protein: CASMGLAGGGPPYEQYF
CDR3 DNA: TGCGCCAGCATGGGACTAGCGGGGGGCGGACCACCCTACGAGCAGTACTTC

J gene: TRBJ1-6
clone size: few
D gene: .
V gene: TRBV18
CDR3 protein: CASSPQGTEYNSPLHF
CDR3 DNA: TGTGCCAGCTCACCACAAGGGACGGAGTATAATTCACCCCTCCACTTT

J gene: TRBJ1-1
clone size: .
D gene: .
V gene: TRBV6-6
CDR3 protein: CASSYDGGVSQAFF
CDR3 DNA: TGTGCCAGCAGTTACGACGGGGGGGTCTCCCAAGCTTTCTTT

J gene: TRBJ1-2
clone size: .
D gene: TRBD1
V gene: TRBV7-9
CDR3 protein: CASSRGTGGQGYTF
CDR3 DNA: TGTGCCAGCAGCCGCGGGACAGGGGGCCAAGGCTACACCTTC

J gene: TRBJ2-1
clone size: .
D gene: TRBD2
V gene: TRBV5-8
CDR3 protein: CASSLGGRVYNEQFF
CDR3 DNA: TGTGCCAGCAGCTTGGGCGGGAGAGTTTACAATGAGCAGTTCTTC

J gene: TRBJ2-1
clone size: .
D gene: TRBD2
V gene: TRBV4-3
CDR3 protein: CASSHGLAGVLNEQFF
CDR3 DNA: TGCGCCAGCAGCCATGGACTAGCGGGAGTCCTCAATGAGCAGTTCTTC

J gene: TRBJ2-5
clone size: .
D gene: TRBD2
V gene: TRBV25-1
CDR3 protein: CASSELGGEETQYF
CDR3 DNA: TGTGCCAGCAGTGAATTGGGGGGGGAGGAGACCCAGTACTTC

J gene: TRBJ2-1
clone size: .
D gene: TRBD2
V gene: TRBV6-6
CDR3 protein: CASNLFGTNNNEQFF
CDR3 DNA: TGTGCCAGCAATCTATTCGGGACTAATAACAATGAGCAGTTCTTC

J gene: TRBJ2-3
clone size: .
D gene: .
V gene: TRBV9
CDR3 protein: CASSVRLARSTDTQYF
CDR3 DNA: TGTGCCAGCAGCGTAAGGCTAGCCCGAAGCACAGATACGCAGTATTTT

J gene: TRBJ2-4
clone size: .
D gene: TRBD2
V gene: TRBV27
CDR3 protein: CASSPIAGDAKNIQYF
CDR3 DNA: TGTGCCAGCAGTCCTATAGCGGGAGATGCCAAAAACATTCAGTACTTC

J gene: TRBJ2-2
clone size: .
D gene: TRBD2
V gene: TRBV7-9
CDR3 protein: CASSLRRESSGELFF
CDR3 DNA: TGTGCCAGCAGCTTAAGGCGGGAGTCTTCCGGGGAGCTGTTTTTT

J gene: TRBJ1-6
clone size: .
D gene: .
V gene: TRBV4-1
CDR3 protein: CASSQGSSRSYNSPLHF
CDR3 DNA: TGCGCCAGCAGCCAAGGTAGTAGCCGCTCCTATAATTCACCCCTCCACTTT

J gene: TRBJ2-2
clone size: .
D gene: .
V gene: TRBV4-3
CDR3 protein: CASSQDRARGDTGELFF
CDR3 DNA: TGCGCCAGCAGCCAAGATAGAGCCCGAGGTGACACCGGGGAGCTGTTTTTT

J gene: TRBJ2-1
clone size: .
D gene: TRBD2
V gene: TRBV2
CDR3 protein: CASSEVLAGGQSEQFF
CDR3 DNA: TGTGCCAGCAGTGAAGTCCTAGCGGGAGGGCAGAGTGAGCAGTTCTTC

J gene: TRBJ2-7
clone size: .
D gene: TRBD2
V gene: TRBV10-3
CDR3 protein: CAISEPSGAYEQYF
CDR3 DNA: TGTGCCATCAGTGAGCCGAGCGGGGCCTACGAGCAGTACTTC

J gene: TRBJ2-1
clone size: .
D gene: TRBD2
V gene: TRBV3-1/TRBV3-2
CDR3 protein: CASSPRTSSEWGEQFF
CDR3 DNA: TGTGCCAGCAGCCCCCGGACTAGTTCGGAGTGGGGTGAGCAGTTCTTC

J gene: TRBJ2-7
clone size: few
D gene: .
V gene: TRBV4-1
CDR3 protein: CASSQGPGNDEQYF
CDR3 DNA: TGCGCCAGCAGCCAAGGGCCGGGGAATGACGAGCAGTACTTC

J gene: TRBJ2-2
clone size: .
D gene: .
V gene: TRBV4-1
CDR3 protein: CASSQAGLTGRGGELFF
CDR3 DNA: TGCGCCAGCAGCCAGGCGGGCCTGACAGGGCGGGGCGGGGAGCTGTTTTTT

J gene: TRBJ2-3
clone size: .
D gene: TRBD2
V gene: TRBV7-2
CDR3 protein: CASSPRGGSTDTQYF
CDR3 DNA: TGTGCCAGCAGCCCACGGGGGGGAAGCACAGATACGCAGTATTTT

J gene: TRBJ1-3
clone size: .
D gene: .
V gene: TRBV7-9
CDR3 protein: CASSPGGDTIYF
CDR3 DNA: TGTGCCAGCAGCCCGGGGGGAGACACCATATATTTT

J gene: TRBJ1-1
clone size: .
D gene: .
V gene: TRBV5-3
CDR3 protein: CARSLTGIEAFF
CDR3 DNA: TGTGCCAGAAGCTTAACAGGGATTGAAGCTTTCTTT

J gene: TRBJ1-4
clone size: few
D gene: .
V gene: TRBV4-1
CDR3 protein: CASSQGWVATNEKLFF
CDR3 DNA: TGCGCCAGCAGCCAAGGTTGGGTTGCAACTAATGAAAAACTGTTTTTT

J gene: TRBJ2-7
clone size: .
D gene: .
V gene: TRBV3-1/TRBV3-2
CDR3 protein: CASSQAGKGIRQYF
CDR3 DNA: TGTGCCAGCAGCCAAGCTGGGAAGGGGATTCGGCAGTACTTC

J gene: TRBJ2-3
clone size: once
D gene: TRBD2
V gene: TRBV7-2
CDR3 protein: CASSQTSGGASDTQYF
CDR3 DNA: TGTGCCAGCAGCCAGACTAGCGGGGGGGCTTCAGATACGCAGTATTTT

J gene: TRBJ2-2
clone size: few
D gene: .
V gene: TRBV30
CDR3 protein: CAWIDGDLSTGELFF
CDR3 DNA: TGTGCCTGGATCGATGGCGACTTGAGCACCGGGGAGCTGTTTTTT

J gene: TRBJ1-3
clone size: .
D gene: TRBD1
V gene: TRBV9
CDR3 protein: CASSVALGQGNTIYF
CDR3 DNA: TGTGCCAGCAGCGTAGCCCTGGGACAGGGTAACACCATATATTTT

J gene: TRBJ2-2
clone size: .
D gene: TRBD1
V gene: TRBV19
CDR3 protein: CASSITGTATGELFF
CDR3 DNA: TGTGCCAGTAGTATCACCGGGACAGCGACCGGGGAGCTGTTTTTT

J gene: TRBJ1-1
clone size: .
D gene: .
V gene: TRBV20-1
CDR3 protein: CSASWGAANTEAFF
CDR3 DNA: TGCAGTGCTAGTTGGGGGGCAGCGAACACTGAAGCTTTCTTT

J gene: TRBJ1-2
clone size: .
D gene: .
V gene: TRBV4-1
CDR3 protein: CASSQEGVQGANYGYTF
CDR3 DNA: TGCGCCAGCAGCCAAGAAGGTGTACAGGGAGCTAACTATGGCTACACCTTC

J gene: TRBJ1-4
clone size: .
D gene: .
V gene: TRBV30
CDR3 protein: CAWSESGVREKLFF
CDR3 DNA: TGTGCCTGGAGTGAGTCGGGGGTCAGGGAAAAACTGTTTTTT